These T cell receptor beta chains were read from a single sample in a study of early T cells in non-severe SARS-CoV-2 infection. TCRdb re-analysed the 5' RACE reads in MiXCR, keeping a single row per CDR3 protein. The sample lists 45,000 to 60,000 distinct CDR3 sequences, 10% seen once, with approximately 4.1% in the top ten. Specimen: whole blood. All receptors derive from an adult who was a healthcare worker with PCR-confirmed SARS-CoV-2 infection or an uninfected control (not recorded which). Both conserved end residues are part of each CDR3. Fields, in order: J gene, V gene, D gene, clone size, CDR3 DNA, CDR3 protein. D genes are given only for firm matches. Clone size is not always given. Where it is, it says once, few, many or a class for expanded clones.

J gene: TRBJ1-2; V gene: TRBV28; D gene: TRBD1; clone size: -; CDR3 DNA: TGTGCCAGCAGTCACCGACAGGGGAGGGATGGCTACACCTTC; CDR3 protein: CASSHRQGRDGYTF
J gene: TRBJ2-1; V gene: TRBV11-2; D gene: -; clone size: many; CDR3 DNA: TGTGCCAGCAGCTTTTTCACTAGGAGCTCCTACAATGAGCAGTTCTTC; CDR3 protein: CASSFFTRSSYNEQFF
J gene: TRBJ1-4; V gene: TRBV6-5; D gene: -; clone size: many; CDR3 DNA: TGTGCCAGCAGTACAGACGGGAGGGAGAATGAAAAACTGTTTTTT; CDR3 protein: CASSTDGRENEKLFF
J gene: TRBJ1-6; V gene: TRBV12-3/TRBV12-4; D gene: TRBD1; clone size: many; CDR3 DNA: TGTGCCAGCAGTCAGGCTACAGGGGGCGTGTATTCACCCCTCCACTTT; CDR3 protein: CASSQATGGVYSPLHF
J gene: TRBJ2-2; V gene: TRBV12-3/TRBV12-4; D gene: -; clone size: -; CDR3 DNA: TGTGCCAGCAGTTTAGCGGGGCGAGCCGGGGAGCTGTTTTTT; CDR3 protein: CASSLAGRAGELFF
J gene: TRBJ2-3; V gene: TRBV6-6; D gene: -; clone size: many; CDR3 DNA: TGTGCCAGCACCCTGCCGGGCACAGATACGCAGTATTTT; CDR3 protein: CASTLPGTDTQYF
J gene: TRBJ2-1; V gene: TRBV5-5; D gene: -; clone size: -; CDR3 DNA: TGTGCCAGCCCGCGTGAGCAGTTCTTC; CDR3 protein: CASPREQFF
J gene: TRBJ2-7; V gene: TRBV10-2; D gene: TRBD1; clone size: few; CDR3 DNA: TGCGCCAGCGGGGACAGGGGCTACGAGCAGTACTTC; CDR3 protein: CASGDRGYEQYF
J gene: TRBJ2-1; V gene: TRBV5-1; D gene: TRBD2; clone size: -; CDR3 DNA: TGCGCCAGCAGCTTGACTAGCGGGAGTAATGAGCAGTTCTTC; CDR3 protein: CASSLTSGSNEQFF
J gene: TRBJ1-1; V gene: TRBV6-2/TRBV6-3; D gene: -; clone size: -; CDR3 DNA: TGTGCCAGCAGTTACGGGGCAGTTAAAGGTTTC; CDR3 protein: CASSYGAVKGF
J gene: TRBJ1-6; V gene: TRBV11-2; D gene: TRBD1; clone size: -; CDR3 DNA: TGTGCCAGCACCAGGGGGGCGAGCTCCTATAATTCACCCCTCCACTTT; CDR3 protein: CASTRGASSYNSPLHF
J gene: TRBJ2-3; V gene: TRBV15; D gene: -; clone size: many; CDR3 DNA: TGTGCCACCAGCAGGACAGATACGCAGTATTTT; CDR3 protein: CATSRTDTQYF
J gene: TRBJ2-1; V gene: TRBV10-3; D gene: TRBD2; clone size: many; CDR3 DNA: TGTGCCATCAGTGAGTCCGGAGCGGGGGTCGGTAATGAGCAGTTCTTC; CDR3 protein: CAISESGAGVGNEQFF
J gene: TRBJ2-2; V gene: TRBV9; D gene: TRBD2; clone size: -; CDR3 DNA: TGTGCCAGCAGCGGGTCAGCGGGGGGCGCTTCTGTAGGCGGGGAGCTGTTTTTT; CDR3 protein: CASSGSAGGASVGGELFF
J gene: TRBJ2-1; V gene: TRBV14; D gene: TRBD2; clone size: many; CDR3 DNA: TGTGCCAGCAGACCAACTAGCGGGAGATACAATGAGCAGTTCTTC; CDR3 protein: CASRPTSGRYNEQFF
J gene: TRBJ2-6; V gene: TRBV5-1; D gene: -; clone size: -; CDR3 DNA: TGCGCCAGCAGCTTGGGACAGAGCTCTGGGGCCAACGTCCTGACTTTC; CDR3 protein: CASSLGQSSGANVLTF
J gene: TRBJ2-1; V gene: TRBV6-7; D gene: -; clone size: few; CDR3 DNA: TGTGCCAGCAGCGCGATAGCTATCACCCACAATGAGCAGTTCTTC; CDR3 protein: CASSAIAITHNEQFF
J gene: TRBJ2-2; V gene: TRBV12-3/TRBV12-4; D gene: TRBD2; clone size: many; CDR3 DNA: TGTGCCAGCAGAACCGGGACTAGAAGCACCGGGGAGCTGTTTTTT; CDR3 protein: CASRTGTRSTGELFF
J gene: TRBJ1-3; V gene: TRBV3-1; D gene: -; clone size: -; CDR3 DNA: TGTGCCAGCAGCCAAGAATCTACCCAGGGGACCATATATTTT; CDR3 protein: CASSQESTQGTIYF
J gene: TRBJ2-7; V gene: TRBV7-3; D gene: TRBD2; clone size: many; CDR3 DNA: TGTGCCACCCAGCGGGACCCTGGTATAGGCGAGCAGTACTTC; CDR3 protein: CATQRDPGIGEQYF
J gene: TRBJ2-3; V gene: TRBV20-1; D gene: -; clone size: many; CDR3 DNA: TGCAGTGCTAACGGTGCAGGGACGCAGTATTTT; CDR3 protein: CSANGAGTQYF
J gene: TRBJ2-7; V gene: TRBV7-6; D gene: TRBD2; clone size: many; CDR3 DNA: TGTGCCAGCAGCCCCGGAGCGGGGGTGGCCTACGAGCAGTACTTC; CDR3 protein: CASSPGAGVAYEQYF
J gene: TRBJ2-1; V gene: TRBV11-2; D gene: -; clone size: many; CDR3 DNA: TGTGCCAGCAGCTTAAAAGGGAATGAGCAGTTCTTC; CDR3 protein: CASSLKGNEQFF
J gene: TRBJ2-1; V gene: TRBV12-3/TRBV12-4; D gene: -; clone size: many; CDR3 DNA: TGTGCCAGCACCACCAACGGCCGTCGGTACAATGAGCAGTTCTTC; CDR3 protein: CASTTNGRRYNEQFF
J gene: TRBJ2-1; V gene: TRBV27; D gene: -; clone size: many; CDR3 DNA: TGTGCCAGCAGCATCTCTCCGATCGGGAGCTCCTACAATGAGCAGTTCTTC; CDR3 protein: CASSISPIGSSYNEQFF
J gene: TRBJ2-7; V gene: TRBV19; D gene: -; clone size: -; CDR3 DNA: TGTGCCAGCTCCGGCGGGCCAGGCAACTACGAGCAGTACTTC; CDR3 protein: CASSGGPGNYEQYF
J gene: TRBJ2-1; V gene: TRBV18; D gene: -; clone size: many; CDR3 DNA: TGTGCCAGCTCACCGATTAACGTGGGCCCCGAGGGGGGATACAATGAGCAGTTCTTC; CDR3 protein: CASSPINVGPEGGYNEQFF
J gene: TRBJ2-7; V gene: TRBV29-1; D gene: TRBD2; clone size: many; CDR3 DNA: TGCAGCGTTGAAGACCGTAGGAGCGGGGGGTACGAGCAGTACTTC; CDR3 protein: CSVEDRRSGGYEQYF
J gene: TRBJ1-5; V gene: TRBV4-1; D gene: -; clone size: many; CDR3 DNA: TGCGCCAGCAGCCAAGACACCGGAAGCTCGTTCTCGGATGATCAGCCCCAGCATTTT; CDR3 protein: CASSQDTGSSFSDDQPQHF
J gene: TRBJ1-5; V gene: TRBV7-9; D gene: -; clone size: many; CDR3 DNA: TGTGCCAGCAGCTTAGGGGGGTTTCAGCCCCAGCATTTT; CDR3 protein: CASSLGGFQPQHF
J gene: TRBJ2-7; V gene: TRBV7-9; D gene: -; clone size: few; CDR3 DNA: TGTGCCAGCAGCTTAGCGCCGCGGGACGGGGTCTACGAGCAGTACTTC; CDR3 protein: CASSLAPRDGVYEQYF
J gene: TRBJ1-2; V gene: TRBV20-1; D gene: -; clone size: -; CDR3 DNA: TGCAGTGCACCACAGGGAGTGTTCGGCTACACCTTC; CDR3 protein: CSAPQGVFGYTF
J gene: TRBJ2-4; V gene: TRBV29-1; D gene: -; clone size: many; CDR3 DNA: TGCAGCGTTAGAAACACGCTAGCCAAAAACATTCAGTACTTC; CDR3 protein: CSVRNTLAKNIQYF
J gene: TRBJ1-2; V gene: TRBV6-2/TRBV6-3; D gene: -; clone size: many; CDR3 DNA: TGTGCCAGCAGTCGCATACAGGCCCTCCTCTACGGCTACACCTTC; CDR3 protein: CASSRIQALLYGYTF
J gene: TRBJ2-3; V gene: TRBV20-1; D gene: TRBD2; clone size: -; CDR3 DNA: TGCAGTGCTAGATCGCTAGCGGGGGGGCCGGATACGCAGTATTTT; CDR3 protein: CSARSLAGGPDTQYF
J gene: TRBJ1-5; V gene: TRBV20-1; D gene: -; clone size: many; CDR3 DNA: TGCAGTGCTAGTGGGTTTGGCAGGGAGGGCAATCAGCCCCAGCATTTT; CDR3 protein: CSASGFGREGNQPQHF
J gene: TRBJ2-1; V gene: TRBV18; D gene: TRBD2; clone size: few; CDR3 DNA: TGTGCCAGCTCACCACGGGCTAGCGGATACAATGAGCAGTTCTTC; CDR3 protein: CASSPRASGYNEQFF
J gene: TRBJ1-1; V gene: TRBV5-1; D gene: TRBD1; clone size: few; CDR3 DNA: TGCGCCAGCAGCCCCGGGACAGGGGTAAACACTGAAGCTTTCTTT; CDR3 protein: CASSPGTGVNTEAFF
J gene: TRBJ2-5; V gene: TRBV30; D gene: TRBD1; clone size: many; CDR3 DNA: TGTGCCTGGACACAGGGGGGAGGTGAGACCCAGTACTTC; CDR3 protein: CAWTQGGGETQYF
J gene: TRBJ2-7; V gene: TRBV27; D gene: -; clone size: many; CDR3 DNA: TGTGCCAGCAGTCAGGGGACACCCACTAACGGGCAGTACTTC; CDR3 protein: CASSQGTPTNGQYF
J gene: TRBJ2-3; V gene: TRBV20-1; D gene: -; clone size: few; CDR3 DNA: TGCAGTGCTTTACCGACTATAGGGGGAGGCCGGGCAGATACGCAGTATTTT; CDR3 protein: CSALPTIGGGRADTQYF
J gene: TRBJ2-7; V gene: TRBV29-1; D gene: -; clone size: many; CDR3 DNA: TGCAGCGTTGAAGGCGTTCCGGGGGTAAGGCGCGAGCAGTACTTC; CDR3 protein: CSVEGVPGVRREQYF
J gene: TRBJ1-5; V gene: TRBV3-1; D gene: -; clone size: -; CDR3 DNA: TGTGCCAGCAGCGCCTACGCGGGTCAGCCCCAGCATTTT; CDR3 protein: CASSAYAGQPQHF
J gene: TRBJ2-5; V gene: TRBV11-3; D gene: TRBD2; clone size: many; CDR3 DNA: TGTGCCAGCAGCTTTAGGCCGGGAGGACAAGAGACCCAGTACTTC; CDR3 protein: CASSFRPGGQETQYF
J gene: TRBJ2-3; V gene: TRBV10-3; D gene: TRBD2; clone size: -; CDR3 DNA: TGTGCCACAGCGGGGGCCAGCACAGATACGCAGTATTTT; CDR3 protein: CATAGASTDTQYF
J gene: TRBJ1-2; V gene: TRBV4-2; D gene: TRBD1; clone size: many; CDR3 DNA: TGTGCCAGCAGCCAGCTTCAGGGGGGCAGCACTAACTATGGCTACACCTTC; CDR3 protein: CASSQLQGGSTNYGYTF
J gene: TRBJ1-2; V gene: TRBV19; D gene: -; clone size: many; CDR3 DNA: TGTGCCAGTACCCTCTTCGGGCGTGATGGCTACACCTTC; CDR3 protein: CASTLFGRDGYTF